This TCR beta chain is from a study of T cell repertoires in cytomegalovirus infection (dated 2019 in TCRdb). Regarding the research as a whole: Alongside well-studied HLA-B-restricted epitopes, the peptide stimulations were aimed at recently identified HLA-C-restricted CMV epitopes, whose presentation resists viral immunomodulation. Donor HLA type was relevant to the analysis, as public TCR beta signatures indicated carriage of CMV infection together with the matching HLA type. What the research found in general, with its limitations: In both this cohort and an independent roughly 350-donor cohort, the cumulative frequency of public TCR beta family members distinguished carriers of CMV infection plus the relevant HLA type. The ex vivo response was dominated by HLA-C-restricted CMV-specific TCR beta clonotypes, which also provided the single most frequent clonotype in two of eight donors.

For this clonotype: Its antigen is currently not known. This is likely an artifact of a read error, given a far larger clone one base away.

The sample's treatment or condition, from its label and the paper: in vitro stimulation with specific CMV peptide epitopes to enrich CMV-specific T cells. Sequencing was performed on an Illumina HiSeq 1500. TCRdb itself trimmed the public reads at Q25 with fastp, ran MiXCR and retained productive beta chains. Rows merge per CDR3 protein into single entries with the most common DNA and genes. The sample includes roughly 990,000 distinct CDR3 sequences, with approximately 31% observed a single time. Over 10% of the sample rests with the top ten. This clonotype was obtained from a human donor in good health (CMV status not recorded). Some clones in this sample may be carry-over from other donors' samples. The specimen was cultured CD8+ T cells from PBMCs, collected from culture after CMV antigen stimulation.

In nucleotides, the sequence is TGTGCCAGCAGCCCGATCTCCTACGAGCAGTACTTC. This encodes CASSPISYEQYF. The V and J genes are TRBV12-3 or TRBV12-4 and TRBJ2-7, with no confident D gene call. V is clipped by 6 bases and J by 0 bases, and the sequence between their germline boundaries is 6 bases long. Counted from cysteine to phenylalanine, this CDR3 has 12 amino acids. The entry retains the CDR3 DNA only, 36 bases that are in frame from base 1.